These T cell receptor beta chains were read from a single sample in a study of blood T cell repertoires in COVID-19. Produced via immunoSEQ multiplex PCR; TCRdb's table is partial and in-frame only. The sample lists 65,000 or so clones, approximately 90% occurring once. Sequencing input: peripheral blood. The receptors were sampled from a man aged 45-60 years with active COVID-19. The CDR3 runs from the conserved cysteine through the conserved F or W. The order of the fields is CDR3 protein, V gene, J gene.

CASSIQENTEAFF	TRBV5-1	TRBJ1-1
CASSVGGGGGEAFF	TRBV9	TRBJ1-1
CASSLDLSGGEQFF	TRBV7-2	TRBJ2-1
CASSPEAHRGSGTEAFF	TRBV7-2	TRBJ1-1
CASSLNAGEVNTEAFF	TRBV7-3	TRBJ1-1
CASSLLRGRFETQYF	TRBV7-2	TRBJ2-5
CASSTGTPDVSTEAFF	TRBV18	TRBJ1-1
CASSLWRYYGYTF	TRBV12-3/TRBV12-4	TRBJ1-2
CASSSHGASVYEQYF	TRBV28	TRBJ2-7
CASSKEGDEQFF	TRBV21-1	TRBJ2-1